This T cell receptor beta chain was captured by sequencing in a study of blood T cells in healthy people across ages. This clonotype was observed at least ten times. A second PCR of roughly 7 to 11 cycles used a sample-barcoded 5' primer and a J-beta primer mix. TCRdb passed the 5' RACE reads through MiXCR, listing each CDR3 protein once. The data hold some 890,000 distinct CDR3 sequences, with about 29% observed a single time. The same sample was also studied in work on T cells of mothers and their children. As that report states: Study donors consisted of a few healthy Caucasian mothers and their six children.

Material: blood. The receptor was isolated from a woman between 40 and 55 years old in good health.

The CDR3 DNA sequence: TGTGCCAGCAGCTACATTAAGAAACGGACAGACCAAGAGACCCAGTACTTC. As protein: CASSYIKKRTDQETQYF. This chain links TRBV21-1 with TRBJ2-5; the tabulated D call, TRBD1, remains unverified against the DNA. TRBV21-1 is a documented pseudogene. This CDR3 is built from 17 residues.